This T cell receptor (beta chain) originates from a study of T cell responses to AZD1222 COVID-19 vaccine. Looking at the study overall: Both about-4-week and about-12-week second-dose recipients were combined.

The CDR3 extends over 16 amino acids. Trimming removed 1 base from V and 2 bases from J, with 14 bases in between. Germline CDR1 reads LNHNV; CDR2 reads YYDKDF (reference sequence). Method: immunoSEQ multiplex PCR; TCRdb's copy keeps in-frame clones and lacks some. In the table there are under 95,000 clones, about 92% of which are singletons. Turning to this clone: Its antigen is unidentified.

Regarding the study as a whole: Once two AZD1222 doses were given, Spike-specific TCR breadth and depth went up. Spike as a whole was targeted by vaccine-associated CD4 TCRs, dominant at 160-218 and 743-854. At baseline, just a handful of AZD1222 recipients tested seropositive.

The sequencing used peripheral blood, collected on day 0 of AZD1222 vaccination. The origin of this receptor is an adult in good health. The chain joins TRBV15 to TRBJ1-1; D gene ambiguous. The CDR3 DNA is TGTGCCACCAGCAGAGGCTCGCACAGCTCTAACACTGAAGCTTTCTTT. It yields the protein CATSRGSHSSNTEAFF. The variable domain in full, with the rest retrieved from reference TRBV15 and TRBJ1-1, is DAMVIQNPRYQVTQFGKPVTLSCSQTLNHNVMYWYQQKSSQAPKLLFHYYDKDFNNEADTPDNFQSRRPNTSFCFLDIRSPGLGDTAMYLCATSRGSHSSNTEAFFGQGTRLTVV.